This TCR beta chain emerged from a study of radiation and T cells in renal cell carcinoma. Regarding time point: baseline pretreatment blood. Treatment given: 15 Gy SBRT to primary tumor, nephrectomy 4 weeks later. V lost 1 base to trimming and J lost 1 base, with 9 bases between them. CDR3 length: 15 residues. Germline V gene data show CDR1 as SGHTA and CDR2 as FQGNSA. TCRdb's table, derived via immunoSEQ multiplex PCR, lists solely in-frame clones and lacks some. Counted here are 130,000 or so clones, less than 85% occurring once; the ten biggest clones make up under 30%. Sequencing used blood, obtained from a patient whose treatment included radiotherapy and nephrectomy. V is TRBV7-2 and J is TRBJ2-3, with a tentative D call TRBD2 (6 bases). The sequence came from a woman aged 50 to 65 with renal cell carcinoma. In DNA, the CDR3 is TGTGCCAGCAGCTTAGTGGGACTCCGCACAGATACGCAGTATTTT. It translates to CASSLVGLRTDTQYF.